This T cell receptor (beta chain) was documented in a study of blood T cell repertoires in COVID-19. The wider study: COVID-19 samples, acute and convalescent, were from the United States, Italy and Spain.

Original processing methods: Reference gene primer amplification gave estimated nucleated cell counts. This table comes from immunoSEQ multiplex PCR, and its TCRdb copy is limited to in-frame clones, with some not included. The V and J calls and the clone size are those of that table, but D and trimming were determined from the DNA. The sample holds some 230,000 clones, almost 85% seen once. The CDR3 runs to 11 residues. V was pared by 8 bases and J by 5 bases, with 12 bases between. Germline V CDR1 and CDR2: GTSNPN, SVGIG (reference sequence). The age range of participants was roughly 18 to 90 years, with residence in 20 to 25 US areas.

This receptor was obtained from a man in his forties or fifties who had recovered from COVID-19. The chain couples TRBV30 to TRBJ1-1; D is possibly TRBD1 (5 bases). Sequencing input: PBMCs or T cells enriched from blood (not recorded which). CDR3 loop: CAGTDRTEAFF. DNA for the CDR3: TGTGCCGGAACAGACAGAACTGAAGCTTTCTTT. The full variable domain, completed using reference TRBV30 and TRBJ1-1, is SQTIHQWPATLVQPVGSPLSLECTVEGTSNPNLYWYRQAAGRGLQLLFYSVGIGQISSEVPQNLSASRPQDRQFILSSKKLLLSDSGFYLCAGTDRTEAFFGQGTRLTVV.